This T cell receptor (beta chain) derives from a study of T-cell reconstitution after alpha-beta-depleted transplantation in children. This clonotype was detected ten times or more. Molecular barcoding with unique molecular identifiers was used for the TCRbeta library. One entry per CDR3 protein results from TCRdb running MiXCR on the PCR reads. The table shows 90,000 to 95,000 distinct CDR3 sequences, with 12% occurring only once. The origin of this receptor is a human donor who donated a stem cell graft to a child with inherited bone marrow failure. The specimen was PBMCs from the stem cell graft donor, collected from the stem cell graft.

CDR3 amino acids: CASSKTNTGELFF. For the CDR3, the DNA is TGTGCCAGTAGTAAGACGAACACCGGGGAGCTGTTTTTT. The V call is TRBV19, the J call TRBJ2-2; no definite D call. The CDR3 covers 13 residues. Germline V gives CDR1 LNHDA, CDR2 SQIVND (reference sequence). V lost 4 bases and J lost 0, with 3 bases in between.